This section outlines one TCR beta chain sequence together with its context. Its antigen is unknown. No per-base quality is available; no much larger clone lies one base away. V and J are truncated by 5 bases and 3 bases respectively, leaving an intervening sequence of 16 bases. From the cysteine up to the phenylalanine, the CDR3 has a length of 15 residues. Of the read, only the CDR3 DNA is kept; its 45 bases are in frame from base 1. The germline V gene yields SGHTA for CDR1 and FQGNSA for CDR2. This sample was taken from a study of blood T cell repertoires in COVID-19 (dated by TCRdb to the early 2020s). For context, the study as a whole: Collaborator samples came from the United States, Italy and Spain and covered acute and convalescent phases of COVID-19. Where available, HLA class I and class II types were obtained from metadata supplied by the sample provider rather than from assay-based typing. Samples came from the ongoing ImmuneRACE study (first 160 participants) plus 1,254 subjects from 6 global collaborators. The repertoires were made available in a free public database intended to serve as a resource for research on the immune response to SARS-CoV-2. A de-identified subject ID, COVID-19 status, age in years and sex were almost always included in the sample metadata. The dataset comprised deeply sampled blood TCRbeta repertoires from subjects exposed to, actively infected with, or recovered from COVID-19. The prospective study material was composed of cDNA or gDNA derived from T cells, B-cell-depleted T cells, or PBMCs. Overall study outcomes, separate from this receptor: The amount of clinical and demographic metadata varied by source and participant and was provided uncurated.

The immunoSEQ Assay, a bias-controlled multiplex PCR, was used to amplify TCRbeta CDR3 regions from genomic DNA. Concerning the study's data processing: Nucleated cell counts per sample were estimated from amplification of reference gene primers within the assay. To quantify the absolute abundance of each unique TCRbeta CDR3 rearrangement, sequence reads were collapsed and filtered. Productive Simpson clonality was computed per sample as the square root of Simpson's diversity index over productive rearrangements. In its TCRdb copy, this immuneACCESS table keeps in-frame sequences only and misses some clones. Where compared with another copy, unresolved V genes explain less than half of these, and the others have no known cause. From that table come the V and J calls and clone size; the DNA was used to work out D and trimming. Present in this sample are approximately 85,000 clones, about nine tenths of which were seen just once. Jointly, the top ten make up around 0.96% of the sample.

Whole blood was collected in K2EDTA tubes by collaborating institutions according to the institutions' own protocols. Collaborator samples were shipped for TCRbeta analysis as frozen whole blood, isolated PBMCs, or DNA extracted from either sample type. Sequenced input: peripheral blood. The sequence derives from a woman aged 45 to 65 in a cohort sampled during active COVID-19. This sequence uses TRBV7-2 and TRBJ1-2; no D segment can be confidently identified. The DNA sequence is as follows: TGTGCCAGCAGCCGTGACACAACCCCCTACTATGGCTACACCTTC. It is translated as CASSRDTTPYYGYTF.